This T cell receptor (beta chain) was profiled in a study of blood T cells in healthy people across ages. On this clonotype: Its specificity is unknown.

General study points: Older age coincided with a roughly linear decline in TCR beta diversity per million T cells. Whereas aged donors had fewer naive CD4+ cells, long-lived donors had more of them and higher diversity.

Each sample had at least 6.5 million PBMCs isolated. Germline V gives CDR1 SGHTA, CDR2 FQGNSA. Trimming took 4 bases from V and 0 from J, leaving 16 bases between them. This CDR3 has 18 amino acids. A J-beta primer mix and a sample-barcoded 5' primer were used in a second PCR of roughly 7 to 12 cycles. Via MiXCR, TCRdb re-called the 5' RACE reads, giving one row per CDR3 protein. The repertoire holds 1.5 million to 2 million distinct CDR3 sequences, about 50% seen once, with roughly 2.1% in the top ten. The chain has TRBV7-2 and TRBJ2-6, with D perhaps TRBD2 (5 bases). The sequence was obtained from a woman in her thirties or forties in good health. What was sequenced was blood. Here the CDR3 DNA reads TGTGCCAGCAGCTCCTATAGGGAGACCGACTCTGGGGCCAACGTCCTGACTTTC. Encoded protein: CASSSYRETDSGANVLTF. Variable domain in full (rest from reference TRBV7-2 and TRBJ2-6): GAGVSQSPSNKVTEKGKDVELRCDPISGHTALYWYRQSLGQGLEFLIYFQGNSAPDKSGLPSDRFSAERTGGSVSTLTIQRTQQEDSAVYLCASSSYRETDSGANVLTFGAGSRLTVL.